This T cell receptor (beta chain) is drawn from a study of T cells in women clearing cervical HPV infection. Turning to the study itself: Controls gave blood once infection was undetectable; cases at lesion identification. With HLA typing for only a few women, HLA confounding remains possible. Study results and limitations: Associations may precede or follow infection; HPV-specific or memory T cells were not isolated.

This table comes from immunoSEQ multiplex PCR, and its TCRdb copy is limited to in-frame clones, with some not included. The sample spans about 26,000 clones; the ten largest clones claim approximately 12%. Turning to this clone: Its antigen is unidentified. The CDR3 end lies 3 residues beyond the end of the read and is filled in from the germline J gene.

Germline CDR1 and CDR2: KGHSH and LQKENI. This CDR3 spans 15 amino acids. V usage is TRBV18 and J usage is TRBJ1-2, with TRBD1 matching 9 bases. The sequenced sample was blood buffy coat. This TCR came from a woman between 18 and 70 years old with a cervical HPV16 infection that either progressed to CIN3+ or cleared (not recorded which). CDR3 bases read: TGTGCCAGCTCACCATGGGACAGGGCCCCCTACGAC. The encoded protein is CASSPWDRAPYD. The full CDR3 protein reads CASSPWDRAPYDYTF.